The T cell receptor beta chain described here comes from a study of T cell repertoires in cytomegalovirus infection. Study in general: As its CMV epitopes, the study selected recently identified HLA-C-restricted and well-studied HLA-B-restricted targets. Public TCR beta signatures indicated both CMV infection and matching HLA type. Study-wide results and caveats: What dominated the ex vivo response were HLA-C-restricted CMV-specific TCR beta clonotypes.

Turning to this clonotype: The antigen remains undetermined.

MiXCR, applied by TCRdb to the reads, yields one record per CDR3 protein. The sample yields some 920,000 distinct CDR3 sequences, 31% seen once. CDR1 is SGHAT and CDR2 is FQNNGV in the germline V gene. The junction had 9 bases not matched to a gene; V was cut back by 0 bases and J by 5 bases. This CDR3 region has 16 residues. Sequenced material: cultured CD8+ T cells from PBMCs, taken from culture after CMV antigen stimulation. The genes are TRBV11-2 and TRBJ1-1; 7 bases align to TRBD1. The sequence was obtained from a human donor in good health (CMV status not recorded). Some clones in this sample may be carry-over from other donors' samples. CDR3 sequence (DNA): TGTGCCAGCAGCTTAGATACGCCAGGGGGGGGAACTGAAGCTTTCTTT. Protein: CASSLDTPGGGTEAFF.